Presented here are 22 T cell receptor beta chains from one specimen sequenced in a study of blood T cell repertoires in COVID-19. Repertoires were generated with immunoSEQ multiplex PCR, while TCRdb's copy carries only in-frame clones and drops some. The sample lists more than 95,000 clones; about three quarters were seen once. The sequenced sample was peripheral blood. The receptor source for this set is a man between 65 and 80 years old with acute or convalescent COVID-19.

The chain is built from TRBV6-5 and TRBJ1-5; possible D gene TRBD1, 6 bases. V was pared by 0 bases and J by 5 bases, with 11 bases between. This CDR3 comprises 15 residues. Germline lookup yields CDR1 MNHEY and CDR2 SVGAGI. In DNA, the CDR3 is TGTGCCAGCAGTTACTCGAAGGACAGTTATCAGCCCCAGCATTTT. Amino acids: CASSYSKDSYQPQHF.

V and J are TRBV6-6 and TRBJ1-1; 7 bases agree with TRBD1. The CDR3 is 16 residues long. The J segment lost 7 bases and the V segment lost 0 bases, leaving 11 bases of the junction unmatched. Germline lookup yields CDR1 MNHNY and CDR2 SVGAGI (reference sequence). In nucleotides, the CDR3 is TGTGCCAGCAGTTACTCGGGGACAGTACCCACGGATGAAGCTTTCTTT. Translation: CASSYSGTVPTDEAFF.

This chain connects TRBV11-2 to TRBJ1-2, with TRBD1 matching over 10 bases. J gave up 7 bases and V 0 bases, and 8 bases lay outside the gene matches. Germline values: CDR1 SGHAT, CDR2 FQNNGV. The CDR3 covers 16 residues. CDR3 coding DNA: TGTGCCAGCAGCTTAGAGCGGACAGGGGGTTTAATTGGCTACACCTTC. Translating it yields CASSLERTGGLIGYTF.

V and J are TRBV28 and TRBJ1-2; D is possibly TRBD1 (5 bases). V lost 6 bases and J lost 4, with 18 bases in between. CDR3 length equals 15 residues. Germline V gene sequence: CDR1 MDHEN, CDR2 SYDVKM. CDR3 sequence (DNA): TGTGCCAGCAGCTTTACCGGGCAGGGTTCCTATGGCTACACCTTC. It specifies CASSFTGQGSYGYTF.

The CDR3 DNA sequence: TGTGCCAGCAGCCTGGGGGAGCGGGGATTCTACGAGCAGTACTTC. Its translation is CASSLGERGFYEQYF. This sequence joins TRBV9 and TRBJ2-7, with 7 bases matching TRBD2. Germline assignment: CDR1 SGDLS and CDR2 YYNGEE. V lost 4 bases and J lost 3; bases outside the gene matches: 10. The CDR3 loop spans 15 amino acids.

This rearrangement joins TRBV10-3 to TRBJ2-3; no firm D call. The CDR3 extends over 14 amino acids. Germline V gene lookup returns CDR1 ENHRY and CDR2 SYGVKD. V lost 5 bases and J lost 0, with 9 bases in between. The CDR3 coding sequence is TGTGCCATCAGTAGCCCCTTAAGCACAGATACGCAGTATTTT. It is translated as CAISSPLSTDTQYF.

This clone was found a few times. The V gene is TRBV7-6, the J gene TRBJ2-2; no firm D call. Germline-derived CDR1 and CDR2 are SGHVS and FNYEAQ. V was pared by 2 bases and J by 4 bases, with 8 bases between. The length of the CDR3 is 14 residues. CDR3 nucleotide sequence: TGTGCCAGCAGCTTATACTTCTCCACCGGGGAGCTGTTTTTT. It yields the protein CASSLYFSTGELFF. The full variable domain, its missing parts supplied by reference TRBV7-6 and TRBJ2-2, is GAGVSQSPRYKVTKRGQDVALRCDPISGHVSLYWYRQALGQGPEFLTYFNYEAQQDKSGLPNDRFSAERPEGSISTLTIQRTEQRDSAMYRCASSLYFSTGELFFGEGSRLTVL.

The genes are TRBV2 and TRBJ2-2; no clear D. The CDR3 length is 14 residues. CDR1 is SNHLY, CDR2 FYNNEI, per germline. V lost 1 base and J 4 bases, leaving 7 bases between the germline ends. CDR3 in amino acids: CASSEVSSTGELFF. CDR3 nucleotide sequence: TGTGCCAGCAGTGAAGTATCGAGCACCGGGGAGCTGTTTTTT. Together with reference TRBV2 and TRBJ2-2, the CDR3 gives the full variable domain: EPEVTQTPSHQVTQMGQEVILRCVPISNHLYFYWYRQILGQKVEFLVSFYNNEISEKSEIFDDQFSVERPDGSNFTLKIRSTKLEDSAMYFCASSEVSSTGELFFGEGSRLTVL.

CDR3: CASSKSGTGFYEQYF. The CDR3 DNA reads as TGCGCCAGCAGCAAATCCGGGACAGGGTTTTACGAGCAGTACTTC. The chain joins TRBV5-1 to TRBJ2-7; 9 positions match TRBD1. The CDR3 is made up of 15 amino acids. Unmatched junction bases numbered 9, after V lost 4 bases and J lost 4 bases. The germline CDR1 and CDR2 sequences are SGHRS and YFSETQ. The entire variable domain, with the rest obtained from reference TRBV5-1 and TRBJ2-7, is as follows: KAGVTQTPRYLIKTRGQQVTLSCSPISGHRSVSWYQQTPGQGLQFLFEYFSETQRNKGNFPGRFSGRQFSNSRSEMNVSTLELGDSALYLCASSKSGTGFYEQYFGPGTRLTVT.

The rearrangement links TRBV7-9 to TRBJ2-7; the match to TRBD2 covers 8 bases. This CDR3 comprises 13 residues. CDR1 and CDR2 from the germline V gene are SEHNR and FQNEAQ (reference sequence). V lost 5 bases to trimming and J lost 5 bases; unmatched junction nucleotides: 5. For the CDR3, the DNA is TGTGCCAGCAGCCCCGGGAGGGCCAACGAGCAGTACTTC. This codes for CASSPGRANEQYF.

The V gene is TRBV5-4, the J gene TRBJ1-2, with 7 bases aligning to TRBD1. The CDR3 covers 14 residues. The germline gives CDR1 SGHNT, CDR2 YYREEE (reference sequence). V trimming: 7 bases; J trimming: 4 bases; junction bases outside the gene matches: 10. The chain's CDR3 is CASHWQGGGYGYTF. The CDR3 DNA sequence: TGTGCCAGCCATTGGCAGGGGGGAGGCTATGGCTACACCTTC.

This clone was observed a handful of times. This chain joins TRBV7-3 and TRBJ1-1, with a tentative D call TRBD1 (5 bases). V shed 1 base and J shed 4 bases, with 13 bases lying between them. Germline V gene data show CDR1 as SGHTA and CDR2 as FQGTGA. CDR3 length: 15 residues. CDR3 sequence reads: CASSLMGLGSTEAFF. CDR3 in DNA: TGTGCCAGCAGCTTAATGGGGCTCGGGAGCACTGAAGCTTTCTTT.

This clone appeared a single time. The chain is built from TRBV18 and TRBJ2-7; the match to TRBD1 covers 8 bases. Germline V lookup: CDR1 KGHSH, CDR2 LQKENI. Trimming removed 0 bases from V and 4 bases from J; junction bases left unmatched: 5. The CDR3 totals 15 residues. CDR3 in DNA: TGTGCCAGCTCACCACCCCAACAGGGGGTATACGAGCAGTACTTC. Protein sequence: CASSPPQQGVYEQYF.

The sample holds a few counts of this clone. The chain recombines TRBV4-3 with TRBJ1-2, with 10 bases that match TRBD1. The CDR3 has 15 residues. The germline V gene has CDR1 LGHNA and CDR2 YSLEER. Trimming cost V 0 bases and J 7 bases; bases outside gene matches: 5. In DNA form, the CDR3 reads TGCGCCAGCAGCCAAGACGGGACAGGGGTTTTTGGCTACACCTTC. It specifies CASSQDGTGVFGYTF.

The rearrangement joins TRBV9 to TRBJ2-2, with 9 bases that match TRBD2. The CDR3 is 17 amino acids. Germline loops: CDR1 SGDLS, CDR2 YYNGEE. V shed 3 bases and J 5 bases; nucleotides not matched to a gene: 11. The CDR3 coding sequence is TGTGCCAGCAGCGCCAGGGAGAATAGCGGGAGAACCGGGGAGCTGTTTTTT. It codes for CASSARENSGRTGELFF.

This clone has only one observation. The chain recombines TRBV7-2 with TRBJ1-6; 7 bases fit TRBD1. The germline gives CDR1 SGHTA, CDR2 FQGNSA. CDR3 length: 15 amino acids. V lost 3 bases to trimming and J lost 8 bases; unmatched junction nucleotides: 7. The CDR3 protein is CASSLGDSRYSPLHF. DNA for the CDR3: TGTGCCAGCAGCTTGGGGGACAGTAGGTATTCACCCCTCCACTTT.

The rearrangement links TRBV5-1 to TRBJ2-1; tentatively, D is TRBD1 (5 bases). Germline CDR1 and CDR2: SGHRS and YFSETQ. Deletions cut 7 bases from V and 5 bases from J, with 19 bases between. The CDR3 length is 15 residues. CDR3 in amino acids: CASRQGTEPNNEQFF. CDR3 nucleotide sequence: TGCGCCAGCCGGCAGGGAACCGAACCTAACAATGAGCAGTTCTTC.

The chain links TRBV7-3 to TRBJ2-3, with 8 bases identical to TRBD1. Unmatched junction bases numbered 9, after V lost 1 base and J lost 6 bases. This CDR3 spans 16 amino acids. Germline CDR1 SGHTA, CDR2 FQGTGA. This CDR3 is CASSLRAGGIADTQYF. The CDR3 region has the DNA TGTGCCAGCAGCTTAAGGGCAGGGGGCATCGCGGATACGCAGTATTTT.

This rearrangement joins TRBV7-8 to TRBJ1-2; TRBD1 might be the D (5 bases). The V end was cut by 0 bases, the J end by 0 bases, with 8 bases between. Germline V gene lookup returns CDR1 SGHVS and CDR2 FQNEAQ. This CDR3 has 15 amino acids. In nucleotides, the CDR3 is TGTGCCAGCAGCTTAGCGTTAGGGGCTAACTATGGCTACACCTTC. Translated, it gives CASSLALGANYGYTF.

The genes are TRBV19 and TRBJ2-3, with D uncertain. Germline CDR1 is LNHDA and CDR2 is SQIVND (reference sequence). The CDR3 spans 16 residues. Between the trimmed V and J ends, which lost 3 bases and 1 base, there was a span of 14 bases. The CDR3: CASSILGGGGTDTQYF. The CDR3, as DNA: TGTGCCAGTAGTATCTTAGGCGGTGGAGGCACAGATACGCAGTATTTT. The full variable domain, with the rest looked up from reference TRBV19 and TRBJ2-3, is DGGITQSPKYLFRKEGQNVTLSCEQNLNHDAMYWYRQDPGQGLRLIYYSQIVNDFQKGDIAEGYSVSREKKESFPLTVTSAQKNPTAFYLCASSILGGGGTDTQYFGPGTRLTVL.

Written as DNA, the CDR3 is TGTGCCAGCAGCTCGTGGGGCGCTGAGCAGTTCTTC. This encodes CASSSWGAEQFF. The chain joins TRBV7-9 to TRBJ2-1; possibly TRBD1 for D (5 bases). Germline V gives CDR1 SEHNR, CDR2 FQNEAQ (reference sequence). The CDR3 sequence is 12 residues long. The germline V and J ends were trimmed by 4 bases and 9 bases, with 10 bases remaining between them.

The rearrangement links TRBV18 to TRBJ2-3, with D perhaps TRBD2 (6 bases). This CDR3 region has 15 residues. Between the trimmed V and J ends, which lost 2 bases and 0 bases, there was a span of 9 bases. Germline V gene lookup returns CDR1 KGHSH and CDR2 LQKENI. The CDR3 reads CASSPGLISTDTQYF. The CDR3 DNA sequence: TGTGCCAGCTCACCAGGACTAATTAGCACAGATACGCAGTATTTT.